The 25 T cell receptor beta chains below were found in one sample sequenced in a study of control samples from healthy donors and cancer patients. Produced via immunoSEQ multiplex PCR; TCRdb's table is partial and in-frame only. The data show around 250,000 clones, roughly four fifths seen once. Sequenced sample: PBMCs. Receptor source: a woman aged 60-70 years with lung cancer.

The CDR3 reads CASSFGGRGAGGYTF. The CDR3, as DNA: TGCGCCAGCAGCTTTGGGGGCAGGGGGGCTGGTGGCTACACCTTC. The V call is TRBV5-1, the J call TRBJ1-2; 7 bases fit TRBD1. CDR1 is SGHRS, CDR2 YFSETQ, per germline. Unmatched junction bases numbered 11, after V lost 2 bases and J lost 7 bases. The CDR3 extends over 15 amino acids.

The J gene is TRBJ1-2, the V gene TRBV30, with D possibly being TRBD1 (5 bases). The CDR3 is 14 residues long. Germline CDR1 GTSNPN, CDR2 SVGIG (reference sequence). Between the trimmed V and J ends, which lost 2 bases and 0 bases, there was a span of 10 bases. Here the CDR3 reads CAWSRQQANYGYTF. CDR3 DNA: TGTGCCTGGAGTAGACAGCAAGCTAACTATGGCTACACCTTC.

The chain recombines TRBV5-1 with TRBJ2-1; a possible D gene is TRBD2 (6 bases). Per the germline V gene, CDR1 is SGHRS and CDR2 is YFSETQ. Trimming cost V 4 bases and J 6 bases, with 17 bases left between them. This CDR3 is 15 amino acids long. The CDR3 spells CASSPGVLGLNEQFF. The CDR3 coding sequence is TGCGCCAGCAGCCCGGGGGTGCTGGGACTCAATGAGCAGTTCTTC.

This chain links TRBV2 with TRBJ2-1; 9 nucleotides align to TRBD1. Germline assignment: CDR1 SNHLY and CDR2 FYNNEI. J was trimmed by 2 bases and V by 5 bases; bases with no gene match: 4. The CDR3 consists of 15 residues. The CDR3 loop reads CASSPQGAPYNEQFF. The CDR3 bases are TGTGCCAGCAGTCCACAGGGGGCCCCCTACAATGAGCAGTTCTTC.

The rearrangement links TRBV3-1 (or the pseudogene TRBV3-2) to TRBJ2-1; 7 bases align to TRBD2. This CDR3 has 15 residues. The germline V gene has CDR1 LGHDT and CDR2 YNNKEL (reference sequence). With V trimmed by 5 bases and J by 0 bases, 4 bases remained unmatched. Here the CDR3 reads CASSNLAVSYNEQFF. The CDR3 coding sequence is TGTGCCAGCAGCAACCTAGCGGTCTCCTACAATGAGCAGTTCTTC.

The V gene is TRBV6-2 or TRBV6-3, the J gene TRBJ1-5; D is undetermined. CDR1 and CDR2 (germline): MNHEY, SVGEGT. The ends were cut back, 0 bases at V and 4 bases at J, with 16 bases in the middle. CDR3 length: 17 residues. CDR3 sequence reads: CASSYSGRTRWNQPQHF. For the CDR3, the DNA is TGTGCCAGCAGTTACTCCGGACGGACCCGTTGGAATCAGCCCCAGCATTTT.

The sample holds a few counts of this clone. This sequence joins TRBV27 and TRBJ1-1, with TRBD1 identical over 8 bases. Germline assignment: CDR1 MNHEY and CDR2 SMNVEV (reference sequence). Trimming took 5 bases from V and 4 from J; bases not matched to a gene: 12. This CDR3 has 16 amino acids. The CDR3 coding sequence is TGTGCCAGCAGTGGTCGGTCGACAGGGGCAGGCACTGAAGCTTTCTTT. As protein: CASSGRSTGAGTEAFF.

This chain uses TRBV2 with TRBJ1-6, with no clear D. V was shortened by 3 bases and J by 4 bases, with 10 bases between the two germline ends. The CDR3 length is 15 residues. Germline assignment: CDR1 SNHLY and CDR2 FYNNEI. The chain's CDR3 is CASSDRSPYNSPLHF. The CDR3 DNA is TGTGCCAGCAGTGATCGGAGTCCTTATAATTCACCCCTCCACTTT.

The J gene is TRBJ1-5, the V gene TRBV30, with D perhaps TRBD1 (5 bases). The CDR3 runs to 13 residues. V was pared by 7 bases and J by 7 bases, with 17 bases between. Germline V gives CDR1 GTSNPN, CDR2 SVGIG (reference sequence). This chain's CDR3 is CAYGHNRGQPQHF. DNA for the CDR3: TGTGCCTACGGACATAATAGAGGACAGCCCCAGCATTTT.

V gene TRBV28 combines with J gene TRBJ2-1, with TRBD2 as a possible D gene (5 bases). The V gene's germline CDR1 is MDHEN and CDR2 SYDVKM. Trimming shortened V by 2 bases and J by 0 bases, and 14 bases separated the two germline ends. This CDR3 has 17 residues. The CDR3 spells CASSLAGLAVSYNEQFF. For the CDR3, the DNA is TGTGCCAGCAGTTTAGCGGGCCTAGCCGTCTCCTACAATGAGCAGTTCTTC.

For the CDR3, the DNA is TGTGCCAGCAGCCAAGATAGGATTTCGCAGTACTTC. This sequence encodes CASSQDRISQYF. This chain connects TRBV14 to TRBJ2-5, with unresolved D. The CDR3 spans 12 residues. Germline values: CDR1 SGHDN, CDR2 FVKESK. V lost 0 bases and J lost 11, with 10 bases in between.

The chain joins TRBV10-3 to TRBJ1-2; D is unresolved. The CDR3 has 12 amino acids. V lost 0 bases, J lost 7 bases, and 6 bases lay in between. CDR1 and CDR2 from the germline V gene are ENHRY and SYGVKD. CDR3 DNA sequence: TGTGCCATCAGTGAGTCCGCCGGTGGCTACACCTTC. It encodes CAISESAGGYTF.

The chain carries TRBV2 and TRBJ2-6, with 7 bases that match TRBD1. V shed 5 bases, J shed 2 bases, and the junction held 12 bases outside the gene matches. CDR1 and CDR2 from the germline V gene are SNHLY and FYNNEI. The CDR3 extends over 18 amino acids. CDR3 in DNA: TGTGCCAGCAGTTCCGGGACAGTGGGTTTGACTGGGGCCAACGTCCTGACTTTC. It yields the protein CASSSGTVGLTGANVLTF.

This clone has just one count. This chain uses TRBV25-1 with TRBJ2-1; perhaps TRBD1 as D (5 bases). This CDR3 has 15 residues. Trimming took 4 bases from V and 0 from J, leaving 10 bases between them. CDR1 MGHDK and CDR2 SYGVNS come from the germline V gene. The CDR3, as DNA: TGTGCCAGCAGTGGGGGCGGAAGCTCCTACAATGAGCAGTTCTTC. It specifies CASSGGGSSYNEQFF.

The rearrangement joins TRBV5-1 to TRBJ2-3; D gene uncertain. Trimming stripped 4 bases from V and 2 bases from J, with 11 bases between. The CDR3 consists of 14 residues. CDR1 and CDR2 (germline): SGHRS, YFSETQ. As DNA, the CDR3 is TGCGCCAGCAGCCCGCCCGACATCACAGATACGCAGTATTTT. Translated, it gives CASSPPDITDTQYF.

The rearrangement links TRBV5-1 to TRBJ1-3, with D hard to call. Trimming left V 1 base short and J 0 bases short, with 8 bases between. This CDR3 has 15 amino acids. Germline V lookup: CDR1 SGHRS, CDR2 YFSETQ. CDR3 bases: TGCGCCAGCAGCTTGCCGGATAACTCTGGAAACACCATATATTTT. Translated, it gives CASSLPDNSGNTIYF. Combining the CDR3 with reference TRBV5-1 and TRBJ1-3 gives the whole variable domain KAGVTQTPRYLIKTRGQQVTLSCSPISGHRSVSWYQQTPGQGLQFLFEYFSETQRNKGNFPGRFSGRQFSNSRSEMNVSTLELGDSALYLCASSLPDNSGNTIYFGEGSWLTVV.

The J gene is TRBJ2-7, the V gene TRBV20-1; unclear D gene. V was cut by 6 bases and J by 4 bases, with 10 bases left in between. This CDR3 is 11 amino acids long. The germline gives CDR1 DFQATT, CDR2 SNEGSKA (reference sequence). This CDR3 is CSAGGEYEQYF. CDR3 DNA: TGCAGTGCAGGTGGTGAGTACGAGCAGTACTTC.

The J gene is TRBJ1-4, the V gene TRBV11-2; TRBD1 matches 7 bases. The CDR3 is 14 residues long. Germline V lookup: CDR1 SGHAT, CDR2 FQNNGV. Unmatched junction bases numbered 4, after V lost 4 bases and J lost 5 bases. CDR3: CASSSDRVNEKLFF. CDR3 in DNA: TGTGCCAGCAGCTCAGACAGGGTCAATGAAAAACTGTTTTTT. Looking up the rest from reference TRBV11-2 and TRBJ1-4 gives the full variable domain: EAGVAQSPRYKIIEKRQSVAFWCNPISGHATLYWYQQILGQGPKLLIQFQNNGVVDDSQLPKDRFSAERLKGVDSTLKIQPAKLEDSAVYLCASSSDRVNEKLFFGSGTQLSVL.

CDR3 protein: CASSLEPLNQPQHF. CDR3 bases: TGCGCCAGCAGCTTGGAGCCGCTGAATCAGCCCCAGCATTTT. The chain uses TRBV5-1 and TRBJ1-5, with D unclear. Between the trimmed V and J ends, which lost 0 bases and 4 bases, there was a span of 8 bases. The CDR3 contains 14 residues. Germline values: CDR1 SGHRS, CDR2 YFSETQ. Drawing the rest from reference TRBV5-1 and TRBJ1-5, the complete variable domain is KAGVTQTPRYLIKTRGQQVTLSCSPISGHRSVSWYQQTPGQGLQFLFEYFSETQRNKGNFPGRFSGRQFSNSRSEMNVSTLELGDSALYLCASSLEPLNQPQHFGDGTRLSIL.

The chain carries TRBV3-1 (or the pseudogene TRBV3-2) and TRBJ2-2; 9 nucleotides agree with TRBD2. Trimming cost V 1 base and J 7 bases; bases outside gene matches: 4. CDR1 LGHDT and CDR2 YNNKEL come from the germline V gene (reference sequence). The CDR3 sequence is 15 residues long. CDR3 in DNA: TGTGCCAGCAGCCAAGGGGGACTAGCAATCGGGGAGCTGTTTTTT. Translating gives CASSQGGLAIGELFF.

The V and J genes are TRBV2 and TRBJ2-1; 8 bases align to TRBD1. CDR3 length equals 14 residues. With 3 bases clipped from V and 11 bases from J, the junction kept 9 bases outside the gene matches. Looked up from germline, CDR1 is SNHLY and CDR2 is FYNNEI. CDR3 sequence reads: CASSETTGGRQQFF. The DNA for the CDR3 is TGTGCCAGCAGTGAGACCACAGGGGGTAGGCAGCAGTTCTTC.

As for this clone: A much larger clone differs by one base, so this may be a read error. At the DNA level, this CDR3 is encoded by other sequences in the same sample as well. The rearrangement joins TRBV7-3 to TRBJ2-5, with 12 bases that match TRBD2. Germline-derived CDR1 and CDR2 are SGHTA and FQGTGA. The length of the CDR3 is 16 residues. The CDR3 spells CASSLGASGGGETQYF. The CDR3 DNA reads as TGCGCCAGCAGCTTAGGGGCTAGCGGGGGGGGTGAGACCCAGTACTTC.

CDR3 DNA: TGTGCCAGCAGTGAATTACCGGGTTTGGGGCCCCAGCATTTT. It specifies CASSELPGLGPQHF. V and J are TRBV2 and TRBJ1-5; D remains ambiguous. The CDR3 is made up of 14 amino acids. Germline lookup yields CDR1 SNHLY and CDR2 FYNNEI. Trimming removed 2 bases from V and 9 bases from J, with 14 bases in between. The full variable domain, with the rest looked up from reference TRBV2 and TRBJ1-5, is EPEVTQTPSHQVTQMGQEVILRCVPISNHLYFYWYRQILGQKVEFLVSFYNNEISEKSEIFDDQFSVERPDGSNFTLKIRSTKLEDSAMYFCASSELPGLGPQHFGDGTRLSIL.

Regarding this clone: Other DNA sequences in the same sample also yield this CDR3. This chain uses TRBV29-1 with TRBJ2-1; no clear D gene. The germline CDR1 and CDR2 sequences are SQVTM and ANQGSEA. V was shortened by 7 bases and J by 6 bases, with 7 bases between the two germline ends. The CDR3 extends over 10 amino acids. The CDR3 loop reads CSGQVNEQFF. In DNA form, the CDR3 reads TGCAGCGGGCAGGTCAATGAGCAGTTCTTC.

The V gene is TRBV5-1, the J gene TRBJ1-3, with a possible D match to TRBD1 (5 bases). Germline CDR1 is SGHRS and CDR2 is YFSETQ. Trimming stripped 0 bases from V and 0 bases from J, with 10 bases between. This CDR3 spans 16 amino acids. This CDR3 reads CASSLGTGLSGNTIYF. DNA of the CDR3: TGCGCCAGCAGCTTGGGGACGGGGCTCTCTGGAAACACCATATATTTT.